The clone carrying this TCR beta chain was seen ten or more times. Time point denoted: patch test 1, 2 weeks after DPC sensitization. Treatment indicated: therapeutic diphenylcyclopropenone sensitization with weekly scalp DPC. This sample was included in a study of human T cells and chemical hapten exposure. Between the trimmed V and J ends, which lost 4 bases and 7 bases, there was a span of 11 bases. Looked up from germline, CDR1 is WNHNN and CDR2 is SYGVQD (reference sequence). The CDR3 consists of 13 residues. TCRdb reanalysed the RACE reads using MiXCR and keeps one entry per CDR3 protein. The sample has 300,000 to 450,000 distinct CDR3 sequences, nearly 5% seen once; the top ten hold 2% to 2.5%.

The sample consisted of whole blood, taken in connection with sensitization to the hapten diphenylcyclopropenone (DPC). This sequence joins TRBV10-1 and TRBJ2-1; TRBD2 might be the D (6 bases). The TCR comes from a woman aged 50 to 60 with alopecia areata. Some clones in this sample may be carry-over from other donors' samples. The CDR3, as DNA: TGCGCCAGCAGTGGTCCTAGCGCGAATGAGCAGTTCTTC. Residues: CASSGPSANEQFF.